The TCR beta chain under discussion was sequenced for a study of beta chain features in type 1 diabetes. Study results and caveats: Type 1 diabetes patients had TCRB CDR3s that were shorter (moderately but significantly so) in all four CD4+ subsets.

Per germline, CDR1 SGHTA and CDR2 FQGNSA. V lost 5 bases and J 5 bases, leaving 18 bases between the germline ends. This CDR3 has 15 amino acids. This clone was detected a few times. Antigen specificity is unknown. As every portion of the isolated RNA was reverse transcribed, the sequencing read expressed TCRB transcripts. The protocol was immunoSEQ multiplex PCR, while the TCRdb copy is restricted to in-frame clones and leaves out a portion. This sample has hundreds of thousands of clones, with around 15% found just once. Sequencing was carried out using naive CD4+ T cells from blood. The TCR comes from a man aged 18 to 30 with type 1 diabetes. This chain joins TRBV7-2 and TRBJ2-5; D possibly corresponds to TRBD2 (6 bases). CDR3: CASSPSSSLAETQYF. In DNA, the CDR3 is TGTGCCAGCAGCCCCTCTAGCTCCCTAGCGGAGACCCAGTACTTC.